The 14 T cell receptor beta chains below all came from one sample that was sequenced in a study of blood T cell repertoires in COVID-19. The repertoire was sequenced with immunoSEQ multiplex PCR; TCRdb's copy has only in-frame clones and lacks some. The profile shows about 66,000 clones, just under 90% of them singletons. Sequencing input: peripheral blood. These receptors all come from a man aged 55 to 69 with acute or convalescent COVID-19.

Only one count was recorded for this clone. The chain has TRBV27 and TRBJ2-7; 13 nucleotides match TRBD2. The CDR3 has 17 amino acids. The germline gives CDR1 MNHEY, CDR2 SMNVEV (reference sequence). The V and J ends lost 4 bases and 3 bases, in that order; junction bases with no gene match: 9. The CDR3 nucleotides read TGTGCCAGCAGTTCCTCCGGGACTAGCGGGGTAAGCTACGAGCAGTACTTC. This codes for CASSSSGTSGVSYEQYF.

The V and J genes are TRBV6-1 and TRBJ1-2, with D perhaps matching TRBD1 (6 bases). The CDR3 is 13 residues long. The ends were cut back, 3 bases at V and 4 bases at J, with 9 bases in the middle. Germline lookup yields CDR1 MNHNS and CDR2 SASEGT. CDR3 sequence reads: CASSDQDSYGYTF. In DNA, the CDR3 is TGTGCCAGCAGTGACCAGGACAGCTATGGCTACACCTTC.

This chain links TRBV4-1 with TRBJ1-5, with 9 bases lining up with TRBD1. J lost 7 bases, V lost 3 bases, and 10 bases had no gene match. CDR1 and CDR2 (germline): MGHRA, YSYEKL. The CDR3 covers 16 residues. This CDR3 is CASSHTSGTGYQPQHF. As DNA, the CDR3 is TGCGCCAGCAGCCACACGTCCGGGACAGGGTACCAGCCCCAGCATTTT.

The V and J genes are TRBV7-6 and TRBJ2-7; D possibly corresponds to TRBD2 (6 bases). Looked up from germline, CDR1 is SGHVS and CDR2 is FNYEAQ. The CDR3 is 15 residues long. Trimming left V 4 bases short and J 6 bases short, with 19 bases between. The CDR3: CASSSGPGEALEQYF. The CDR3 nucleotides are TGTGCCAGCAGCTCGGGACCGGGAGAAGCCCTCGAGCAGTACTTC. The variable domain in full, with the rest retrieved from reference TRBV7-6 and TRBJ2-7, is GAGVSQSPRYKVTKRGQDVALRCDPISGHVSLYWYRQALGQGPEFLTYFNYEAQQDKSGLPNDRFSAERPEGSISTLTIQRTEQRDSAMYRCASSSGPGEALEQYFGPGTRLTVT.

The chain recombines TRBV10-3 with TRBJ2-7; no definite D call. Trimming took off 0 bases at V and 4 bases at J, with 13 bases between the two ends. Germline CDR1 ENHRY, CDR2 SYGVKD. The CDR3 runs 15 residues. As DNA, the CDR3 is TGTGCCATCAGTGAGTCGACGGGTTCCCTTTACGAGCAGTACTTC. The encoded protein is CAISESTGSLYEQYF.

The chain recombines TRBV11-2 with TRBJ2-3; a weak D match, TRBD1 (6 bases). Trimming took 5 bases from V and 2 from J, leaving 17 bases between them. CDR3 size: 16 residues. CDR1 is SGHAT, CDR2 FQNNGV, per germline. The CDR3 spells CASSPSQAGATDTQYF. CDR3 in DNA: TGTGCCAGCAGCCCAAGTCAGGCAGGGGCCACAGATACGCAGTATTTT.

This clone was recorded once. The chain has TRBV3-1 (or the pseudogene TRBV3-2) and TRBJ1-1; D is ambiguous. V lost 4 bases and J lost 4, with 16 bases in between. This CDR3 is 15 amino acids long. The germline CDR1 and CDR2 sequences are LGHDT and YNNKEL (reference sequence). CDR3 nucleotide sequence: TGTGCCAGCAGCCCGTCCGGGGTGTTTGGCACTGAAGCTTTCTTT. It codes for CASSPSGVFGTEAFF.

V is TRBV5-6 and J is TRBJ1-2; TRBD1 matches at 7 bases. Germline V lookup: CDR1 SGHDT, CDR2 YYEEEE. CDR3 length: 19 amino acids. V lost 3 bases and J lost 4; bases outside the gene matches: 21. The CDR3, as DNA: TGTGCCAGCAGCTCCCTTGGAGGAGGGGGCGTTAGGAATGGCTATGGCTACACCTTC. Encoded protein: CASSSLGGGGVRNGYGYTF. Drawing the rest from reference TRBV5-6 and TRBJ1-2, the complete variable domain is DAGVTQSPTHLIKTRGQQVTLRCSPKSGHDTVSWYQQALGQGPQFIFQYYEEEERQRGNFPDRFSGHQFPNYSSELNVNALLLGDSALYLCASSSLGGGGVRNGYGYTFGSGTRLTVV.

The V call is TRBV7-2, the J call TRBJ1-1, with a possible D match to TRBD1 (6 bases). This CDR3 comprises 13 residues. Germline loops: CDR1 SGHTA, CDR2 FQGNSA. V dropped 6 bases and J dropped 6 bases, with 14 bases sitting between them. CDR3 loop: CASRQGSDAEAFF. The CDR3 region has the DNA TGTGCCAGCAGACAGGGCAGCGACGCTGAAGCTTTCTTT.

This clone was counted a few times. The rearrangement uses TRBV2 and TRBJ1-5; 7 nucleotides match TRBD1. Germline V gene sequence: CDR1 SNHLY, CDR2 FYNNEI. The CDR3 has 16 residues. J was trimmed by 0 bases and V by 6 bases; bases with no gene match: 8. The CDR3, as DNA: TGTGCCAGCAGGAGTTTTCGGGACAGTAGCAATCAGCCCCAGCATTTT. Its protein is CASRSFRDSSNQPQHF.

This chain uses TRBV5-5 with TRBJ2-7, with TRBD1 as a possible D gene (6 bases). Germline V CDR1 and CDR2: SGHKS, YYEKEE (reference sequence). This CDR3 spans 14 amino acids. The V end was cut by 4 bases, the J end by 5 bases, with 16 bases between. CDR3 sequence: CASSKQTGLDEQYF. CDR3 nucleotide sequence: TGTGCCAGCAGCAAACAGACAGGTCTTGACGAGCAGTACTTC.

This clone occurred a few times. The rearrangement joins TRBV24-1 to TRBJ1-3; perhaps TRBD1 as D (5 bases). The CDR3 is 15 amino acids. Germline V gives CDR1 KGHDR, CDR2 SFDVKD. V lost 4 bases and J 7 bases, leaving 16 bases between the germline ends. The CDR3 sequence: CATSDSRTSGNTIYF. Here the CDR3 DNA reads TGTGCCACCAGTGACTCTAGGACATCAGGCAACACCATATATTTT.

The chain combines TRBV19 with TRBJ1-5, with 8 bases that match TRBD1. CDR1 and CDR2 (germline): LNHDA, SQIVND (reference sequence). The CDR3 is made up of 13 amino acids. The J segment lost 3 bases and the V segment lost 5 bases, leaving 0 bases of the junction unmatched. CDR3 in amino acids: CASSQGANQPQHF. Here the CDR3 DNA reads TGTGCCAGTAGTCAGGGGGCCAATCAGCCCCAGCATTTT.

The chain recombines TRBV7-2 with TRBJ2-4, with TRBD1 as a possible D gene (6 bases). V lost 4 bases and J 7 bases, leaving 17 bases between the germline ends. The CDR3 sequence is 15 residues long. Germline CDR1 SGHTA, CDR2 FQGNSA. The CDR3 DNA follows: TGTGCCAGCAGCTGGGTGACAGGCCGGGATAACATTCAGTACTTC. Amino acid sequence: CASSWVTGRDNIQYF.